These 28 T cell receptor beta chains originate from one sample sequenced in a study of monozygotic twins with cystic fibrosis. Sequencing used immunoSEQ multiplex PCR; TCRdb keeps in-frame clones, though not all of them. The table lists under 40,000 clones, just over 95% of them singletons. Sequenced material: blood. The receptors stem from a girl between 2 and 10 years old with cystic fibrosis.

The chain recombines TRBV14 with TRBJ1-1; no clear D gene. Trimming took off 2 bases at V and 0 bases at J, with 7 bases between the two ends. This CDR3 is 14 amino acids long. Per germline, CDR1 SGHDN and CDR2 FVKESK. The CDR3 DNA is TGTGCCAGCAGCCAACCTGGGATGAACACTGAAGCTTTCTTT. As protein: CASSQPGMNTEAFF.

This clone was detected once. V gene TRBV9 combines with J gene TRBJ2-7, with D perhaps matching TRBD1 (6 bases). The CDR3 is made up of 14 amino acids. The V gene lost 4 bases and the J gene lost 1 base, with 12 bases spanning the gap. Germline CDR1 and CDR2: SGDLS and YYNGEE. CDR3 region: CASSPGQISYEQYF. The CDR3 coding sequence is TGTGCCAGCAGCCCAGGACAGATATCCTACGAGCAGTACTTC.

The chain combines TRBV4-2 with TRBJ2-1; 8 positions agree with TRBD2. The CDR3 spans 15 residues. The V gene's germline CDR1 is LGHNA and CDR2 YNFKEQ. The ends lost 5 bases at V and 7 bases at J; junction bases unmatched: 10. CDR3 sequence (DNA): TGTGCCAGCAGCGTTAGCGGGATCCGATTGAATGAGCAGTTCTTC. It is translated as CASSVSGIRLNEQFF.

The chain employs TRBV5-1 and TRBJ2-1; a weak D match, TRBD2 (6 bases). The germline gives CDR1 SGHRS, CDR2 YFSETQ. The CDR3 is made up of 14 amino acids. The V and J ends lost 4 bases and 4 bases respectively, with 12 bases between them. CDR3 in amino acids: CASSPGLLYNEQFF. DNA of the CDR3: TGCGCCAGCAGCCCGGGACTTCTTTACAATGAGCAGTTCTTC.

The CDR3 sequence is CASSLVDYEQYF. For the CDR3, the DNA is TGTGCCAGCAGCTTAGTGGACTACGAGCAGTACTTC. V usage is TRBV7-9 and J usage is TRBJ2-7, with no clear D. The CDR3 totals 12 residues. Germline V gene lookup returns CDR1 SEHNR and CDR2 FQNEAQ (reference sequence). Trimming cost V 1 base and J 3 bases, with 4 bases left between them.

This clone showed up just once. The gene calls are TRBV27 and TRBJ1-2; the D is unclear. V gave up 6 bases and J gave up 1 base, with 12 bases separating them. Per germline, CDR1 MNHEY and CDR2 SMNVEV (reference sequence). The CDR3 has 14 amino acids. CDR3 sequence: CASSPHAVNYGYTF. The DNA for the CDR3 is TGTGCCAGCAGCCCTCACGCGGTTAACTATGGCTACACCTTC.

V and J are TRBV30 and TRBJ1-2; D perhaps matches TRBD1 (6 bases). Germline assignment: CDR1 GTSNPN and CDR2 SVGIG (reference sequence). The CDR3 runs 13 residues. The V end lost 3 bases, the J end lost 1 base, and 9 bases lay between the germline ends. Here the CDR3 reads CAWRPGVNYGYTF. The CDR3 DNA reads TGTGCCTGGAGACCAGGGGTTAACTATGGCTACACCTTC.

The chain employs TRBV5-1 and TRBJ1-1; the D is unclear. This CDR3 is 15 amino acids long. The V end was cut by 4 bases, the J end by 4 bases, with 17 bases between. From germline, CDR1 is SGHRS and CDR2 YFSETQ. For the CDR3, the DNA is TGCGCCAGCAGCGATATCCCGGTTGGTGGCACTGAAGCTTTCTTT. Residues: CASSDIPVGGTEAFF.

V usage is TRBV7-9 and J usage is TRBJ2-7; 13 bases agree with TRBD2. The V segment lost 5 bases and the J segment 3 bases; nucleotides outside the gene matches: 4. This CDR3 spans 15 amino acids. Germline lookup yields CDR1 SEHNR and CDR2 FQNEAQ (reference sequence). CDR3 sequence: CASSGTSGTLYEQYF. In DNA, the CDR3 is TGTGCCAGCAGCGGGACTAGCGGGACGCTCTACGAGCAGTACTTC.

The genes are TRBV7-9 and TRBJ2-7, with a weak D call TRBD1 (5 bases). The CDR3 runs 14 residues. CDR1 and CDR2 (germline): SEHNR, FQNEAQ (reference sequence). V was clipped by 4 bases and J by 6 bases, with 16 bases between them. CDR3: CASSSVGLGTEQYF. DNA for the CDR3: TGTGCCAGCAGCTCAGTGGGGCTAGGAACCGAGCAGTACTTC.

The chain links TRBV7-9 to TRBJ1-2, with unresolved D. The CDR3 totals 14 residues. Germline V gene data show CDR1 as SEHNR and CDR2 as FQNEAQ (reference sequence). V lost 5 bases and J lost 1, with 11 bases in between. In DNA form, the CDR3 reads TGTGCCAGCAGCCACGTCGATCTTAACTATGGCTACACCTTC. Translating gives CASSHVDLNYGYTF. Looking up the rest from reference TRBV7-9 and TRBJ1-2 gives the full variable domain: DTGVSQNPRHKITKRGQNVTFRCDPISEHNRLYWYRQTLGQGPEFLTYFQNEAQLEKSRLLSDRFSAERPKGSFSTLEIQRTEQGDSAMYLCASSHVDLNYGYTFGSGTRLTVV.

V is TRBV6-4 and J is TRBJ2-3, with TRBD2 identical over 10 bases. The junction had 0 bases not matched to a gene; V was cut back by 7 bases and J by 5 bases. CDR1 is MRHNA and CDR2 is SNTAGT in the germline V gene. The CDR3 extends over 12 amino acids. This CDR3 is CASTSGRDTQYF. As DNA, the CDR3 is TGTGCCAGCACTAGCGGGAGAGATACGCAGTATTTT.

This chain links TRBV30 with TRBJ1-1, with 9 bases identical to TRBD1. The CDR3 runs 15 residues. Germline CDR1 GTSNPN, CDR2 SVGIG (reference sequence). The V segment lost 0 bases and the J segment 8 bases; nucleotides outside the gene matches: 10. The CDR3 nucleotides are TGTGCCTGGAGTGTAGGGACAGGGAAAGGTATCGAAGCTTTCTTT. It translates to CAWSVGTGKGIEAFF.

The rearrangement links TRBV2 to TRBJ2-7, with TRBD1 identical over 8 bases. J gave up 3 bases and V 6 bases, and 4 bases lay outside the gene matches. Germline CDR1 SNHLY, CDR2 FYNNEI. The CDR3 covers 13 residues. The CDR3 nucleotides are TGTGCCAGCAGCTATGACAGGGGCTACGAGCAGTACTTC. Protein product: CASSYDRGYEQYF.

The chain employs TRBV2 and TRBJ2-7; D may match TRBD1 or TRBD2 (5 bases each). Germline CDR1 and CDR2: SNHLY and FYNNEI. The CDR3 runs to 12 residues. The V end was cut by 10 bases, the J end by 1 base, with 11 bases between. DNA for the CDR3: TGTGCCACGGGGACGGGGTCCTACGAGCAGTACTTC. This codes for CATGTGSYEQYF.

J is TRBJ1-1 and V is TRBV27; D might be TRBD1 (6 bases). The CDR3 length is 14 residues. V was cut by 8 bases and J by 6 bases, with 19 bases left in between. In germline, CDR1 is MNHEY, CDR2 SMNVEV (reference sequence). This CDR3 is CASAAGGPFSEAFF. Here the CDR3 DNA reads TGTGCCAGCGCCGCGGGGGGGCCGTTTTCTGAAGCTTTCTTT.

The V and J genes are TRBV30 and TRBJ2-1; no clear D. CDR3 length: 10 residues. The germline CDR1 and CDR2 sequences are GTSNPN and SVGIG (reference sequence). Trimming stripped 2 bases from V and 6 bases from J, with 2 bases between. CDR3 sequence: CAWSINEQFF. The DNA for the CDR3 is TGTGCCTGGAGTATCAATGAGCAGTTCTTC.

The chain is built from TRBV5-1 and TRBJ1-1; D possibly corresponds to TRBD1 (6 bases). The CDR3 spans 15 residues. The germline V and J ends were trimmed by 1 base and 0 bases, with 10 bases remaining between them. Germline V gene lookup returns CDR1 SGHRS and CDR2 YFSETQ. The CDR3 loop reads CASSLTGTMNTEAFF. The DNA of the CDR3 is TGCGCCAGCAGCTTGACAGGGACTATGAACACTGAAGCTTTCTTT.

This chain uses TRBV19 with TRBJ2-3; D is possibly TRBD1 or TRBD2 (5 bases each). The germline V gene encodes CDR1 LNHDA and CDR2 SQIVND (reference sequence). V lost 4 bases and J 0 bases, leaving 14 bases between the germline ends. The CDR3 spans 16 residues. In DNA form, the CDR3 reads TGTGCCAGTAGTACTAGGGACGGCGCTAGCACAGATACGCAGTATTTT. This gives the protein CASSTRDGASTDTQYF.

This chain connects TRBV5-6 to TRBJ2-5; maybe TRBD2 (6 bases). The CDR3 runs to 14 residues. In germline, CDR1 is SGHDT, CDR2 YYEEEE. V lost 7 bases and J lost 5, with 18 bases in between. CDR3 amino acids: CASFPGRRVETQYF. CDR3 coding DNA: TGTGCCAGCTTCCCCGGGAGAAGGGTGGAGACCCAGTACTTC.

This clone is a singleton in its sample. The chain joins TRBV5-5 to TRBJ1-2; a possible D gene is TRBD1 (5 bases). Per germline, CDR1 SGHKS and CDR2 YYEKEE (reference sequence). This CDR3 comprises 15 residues. The ends were cut back, 0 bases at V and 0 bases at J, with 9 bases in the middle. The CDR3 DNA follows: TGTGCCAGCAGCTTGGCGGGGCCCCCTAACTATGGCTACACCTTC. This sequence encodes CASSLAGPPNYGYTF.

The rearrangement uses TRBV4-2 and TRBJ2-2; no clear D. CDR1 and CDR2 (germline): LGHNA, YNFKEQ. V lost 3 bases and J 3 bases, leaving 14 bases between the germline ends. The CDR3 has 16 residues. CDR3 in DNA: TGTGCCAGCAGCCATATACCCCCAAGCGACACCGGGGAGCTGTTTTTT. Protein sequence: CASSHIPPSDTGELFF.

The chain joins TRBV7-6 to TRBJ1-6; D gene uncertain. V was pared by 5 bases and J by 10 bases, with 9 bases between. CDR3 length: 12 residues. CDR1 is SGHVS, CDR2 FNYEAQ, per germline. The CDR3 sequence is CASSQAGSPLHF. CDR3 coding DNA: TGTGCCAGCAGCCAGGCCGGCTCACCCCTCCACTTT.

The chain employs TRBV11-2 and TRBJ1-2; 8 bases align to TRBD1. Germline V gene data show CDR1 as SGHAT and CDR2 as FQNNGV. This CDR3 is built from 15 residues. J lost 2 bases, V lost 5 bases, and 7 bases had no gene match. Written as DNA, the CDR3 is TGTGCCAGCAGCCCCCAAGGACAGGGAAACTATGGCTACACCTTC. This codes for CASSPQGQGNYGYTF.

The rearrangement joins TRBV28 to TRBJ1-5; D unclear. Germline lookup yields CDR1 MDHEN and CDR2 SYDVKM. Trimming removed 4 bases at V and 4 bases at J, with 8 bases between. The CDR3 length is 13 residues. CDR3 loop: CASSSVQNQPQHF. As DNA, the CDR3 is TGTGCCAGCAGTTCCGTCCAGAATCAGCCCCAGCATTTT.

V and J are TRBV6-5 and TRBJ1-4; 11 bases align to TRBD1. V was pared by 9 bases and J by 10 bases, with 4 bases of the junction left unmatched. The germline CDR1 and CDR2 sequences are MNHEY and SVGAGI. The CDR3 contains 12 residues. This CDR3 reads CASGQGAAKLFF. CDR3 nucleotides: TGTGCCAGTGGACAGGGGGCGGCAAAACTGTTTTTT.

The chain links TRBV2 to TRBJ2-2; D unresolved. V was shortened by 4 bases and J by 0 bases, with 9 bases between the two germline ends. The CDR3 contains 15 residues. Germline V gives CDR1 SNHLY, CDR2 FYNNEI. CDR3 amino acids: CASSVDIPNTGELFF. The CDR3 DNA follows: TGTGCCAGCAGTGTAGATATCCCGAACACCGGGGAGCTGTTTTTT. The entire variable domain, with the rest obtained from reference TRBV2 and TRBJ2-2, is as follows: EPEVTQTPSHQVTQMGQEVILRCVPISNHLYFYWYRQILGQKVEFLVSFYNNEISEKSEIFDDQFSVERPDGSNFTLKIRSTKLEDSAMYFCASSVDIPNTGELFFGEGSRLTVL.

The rearrangement links TRBV6-5 to TRBJ2-7, with 9 bases lining up with TRBD1. The CDR3 length is 14 residues. CDR1 MNHEY and CDR2 SVGAGI come from the germline V gene. Trimming at V came to 4 bases and at J to 5 bases, leaving 6 bases not matched to a gene. CDR3 nucleotides: TGTGCCAGCAGTTCCGGGACAGGGATCGACGAGCAGTACTTC. As protein: CASSSGTGIDEQYF.